The 15 T cell receptor beta chains presented below share a single source sample, sequenced in a study of blood T cell repertoires in COVID-19. TCRdb keeps only in-frame clones here, not all; method: immunoSEQ multiplex PCR. The table has 70,000 to 90,000 clones, 70% to 90% seen once. Sequenced input: peripheral blood. All receptors come from a man at least 80 years old with COVID-19, enrolled during active disease.

This chain links TRBV7-9 with TRBJ1-5, with 7 bases matching TRBD1. CDR1 is SEHNR and CDR2 is FQNEAQ in the germline V gene (reference sequence). The ends lost 5 bases at V and 1 base at J; junction bases unmatched: 2. The length of the CDR3 is 14 residues. The CDR3 sequence: CASSKQGSNQPQHF. DNA of the CDR3: TGTGCCAGCAGCAAACAGGGGAGCAATCAGCCCCAGCATTTT.

This chain connects TRBV10-2 to TRBJ2-7; 10 bases align to TRBD1. This CDR3 region has 15 residues. The ends lost 4 bases at V and 2 bases at J; junction bases unmatched: 5. Germline V gives CDR1 WSHSY, CDR2 SAAADI. In DNA form, the CDR3 reads TGCGCCAGCAGTGGCCCGGGACAGGGGACCTACGAGCAGTACTTC. Translating it yields CASSGPGQGTYEQYF.

The chain employs TRBV28 and TRBJ1-4, with 10 bases fitting TRBD1. CDR3 length: 16 residues. Germline CDR1 reads MDHEN; CDR2 reads SYDVKM. J was trimmed by 5 bases and V by 4 bases; bases with no gene match: 7. The CDR3 protein is CASSSPLTGGNEKLFF. CDR3 nucleotide sequence: TGTGCCAGCAGTTCACCTCTGACAGGGGGCAATGAAAAACTGTTTTTT. Full variable domain (remainder filled in from reference TRBV28 and TRBJ1-4): DVKVTQSSRYLVKRTGEKVFLECVQDMDHENMFWYRQDPGLGLRLIYFSYDVKMKEKGDIPEGYSVSREKKERFSLILESASTNQTSMYLCASSSPLTGGNEKLFFGSGTQLSVL.

This chain joins TRBV5-1 and TRBJ2-3; the match to TRBD1 covers 7 bases. CDR1 and CDR2 (germline): SGHRS, YFSETQ. The CDR3 has 13 amino acids. The trim removed 3 bases at V and 6 bases at J, leaving 4 bases unmatched. CDR3 DNA: TGCGCCAGCAGCTCCGGGACAGCCGATACGCAGTATTTT. Translating it yields CASSSGTADTQYF.

V usage is TRBV7-2 and J usage is TRBJ1-6; tentatively, D is TRBD1 (5 bases). Trimming removed 5 bases at V and 7 bases at J, with 12 bases between. There are 14 residues in the CDR3. Germline CDR1 and CDR2: SGHTA and FQGNSA. This CDR3 reads CASSQSQGNSPLHF. Here the CDR3 DNA reads TGTGCCAGCAGCCAAAGCCAGGGCAATTCACCCCTCCACTTT.

This clone was seen a single time. V and J are TRBV6-9 and TRBJ1-2; D might be TRBD1 (5 bases). Germline CDR1 MNHGY, CDR2 SVAAGI. The ends were cut back, 1 base at V and 8 bases at J, with 14 bases in the middle. The CDR3 is 14 amino acids. The CDR3 here is CASSYYKGLGGYTF. CDR3 nucleotide sequence: TGTGCCAGCAGTTATTATAAGGGACTGGGCGGCTACACCTTC.

The chain combines TRBV19 with TRBJ1-5; D is possibly TRBD1 (5 bases). Germline assignment: CDR1 LNHDA and CDR2 SQIVND (reference sequence). This CDR3 spans 15 amino acids. V lost 0 bases to trimming and J lost 5 bases, with 11 bases between them. CDR3: CASSIEAGTDQPQHF. CDR3 nucleotide sequence: TGTGCCAGTAGTATAGAGGCAGGGACTGATCAGCCCCAGCATTTT.

The V gene is TRBV5-6, the J gene TRBJ1-2; D perhaps matches TRBD1 (6 bases). The V end lost 0 bases, the J end lost 4 bases, and 13 bases lay between the germline ends. The CDR3 has 15 amino acids. The germline gives CDR1 SGHDT, CDR2 YYEEEE. In DNA, the CDR3 is TGTGCCAGCAGCTTGGGACAGGCGGTAGGCTATGGCTACACCTTC. Encoded protein: CASSLGQAVGYGYTF.

The chain is built from TRBV10-3 and TRBJ2-5, with D maybe TRBD2 (6 bases). This CDR3 region has 14 residues. Trimming removed 4 bases from V and 3 bases from J, with 12 bases in between. In germline, CDR1 is ENHRY, CDR2 SYGVKD. DNA for the CDR3: TGTGCCATCAGTGGCGGGACGGAGAAAGAGACCCAGTACTTC. This translates into CAISGGTEKETQYF.

The V and J genes are TRBV9 and TRBJ1-5; D is perhaps TRBD1 (5 bases). The CDR3 is made up of 15 amino acids. Germline V gives CDR1 SGDLS, CDR2 YYNGEE. V was shortened by 6 bases and J by 5 bases, with 18 bases between the two germline ends. The CDR3 loop is CASTRGQGPDQPQHF. CDR3 bases: TGTGCCAGCACCCGTGGGCAGGGTCCGGATCAGCCCCAGCATTTT.

This chain joins TRBV2 and TRBJ2-6, with 7 bases lining up with TRBD1. Germline V CDR1 and CDR2: SNHLY, FYNNEI. The CDR3 contains 16 residues. V was pared by 6 bases and J by 3 bases, with 8 bases of the junction left unmatched. CDR3 protein: CASSRDRIFGANVLTF. The CDR3 DNA reads as TGTGCCAGCAGCCGGGACAGAATCTTTGGGGCCAACGTCCTGACTTTC.

In this sample, this clone turned up once. This sequence joins TRBV4-3 and TRBJ2-7; D gene ambiguous. Trimming removed 0 bases from V and 6 bases from J, with 12 bases in between. The germline V gene encodes CDR1 LGHNA and CDR2 YSLEER. This CDR3 region has 14 residues. The CDR3 nucleotides are TGCGCCAGCAGCCAAGATATGGCCGCAGGCGAGCAGTACTTC. This codes for CASSQDMAAGEQYF.

The chain couples TRBV28 to TRBJ2-7; weak D call: TRBD2 (6 bases). The CDR3 loop spans 12 amino acids. V was shortened by 10 bases and J by 2 bases, with 12 bases between the two germline ends. CDR1 MDHEN and CDR2 SYDVKM come from the germline V gene. The CDR3 sequence is CATAGQTYEQYF. In nucleotides, the CDR3 is TGTGCCACGGCGGGGCAGACCTACGAGCAGTACTTC.

The chain has TRBV24-1 and TRBJ2-5, with 8 bases identical to TRBD2. Germline V gene sequence: CDR1 KGHDR, CDR2 SFDVKD. The CDR3 length is 16 residues. V lost 4 bases to trimming and J lost 1 base; unmatched junction nucleotides: 7. The CDR3 region is CATSDPAAGGQETQYF. The CDR3 region has the DNA TGTGCCACCAGTGACCCTGCGGCGGGGGGCCAAGAGACCCAGTACTTC.

V usage is TRBV5-8 and J usage is TRBJ1-5; 8 bases are a match to TRBD1. Germline CDR1 reads SGHTS; CDR2 reads YDEGEE. The V segment lost 4 bases and the J segment 6 bases; nucleotides outside the gene matches: 6. The CDR3 runs 14 residues. In nucleotides, the CDR3 is TGTGCCAGCAGCCCACCAGGGGGCCGTCAGCCCCAGCATTTT. It encodes CASSPPGGRQPQHF.